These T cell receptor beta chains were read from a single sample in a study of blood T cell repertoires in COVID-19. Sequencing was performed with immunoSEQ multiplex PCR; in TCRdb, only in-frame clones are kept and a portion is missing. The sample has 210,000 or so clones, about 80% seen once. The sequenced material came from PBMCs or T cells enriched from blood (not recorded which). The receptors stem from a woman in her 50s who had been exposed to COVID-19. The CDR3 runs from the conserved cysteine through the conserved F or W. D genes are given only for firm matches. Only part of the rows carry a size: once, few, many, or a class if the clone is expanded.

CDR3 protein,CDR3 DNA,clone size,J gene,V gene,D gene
CSASRQGNYGYTF,TGCAGTGCTAGTCGACAGGGGAACTATGGCTACACCTTC,NA,TRBJ1-2,TRBV20-1,TRBD1
CASSLSQAGTEAFF,TGTGCCAGCAGCCTATCCCAGGCGGGGACTGAAGCTTTCTTT,once,TRBJ1-1,TRBV7-9,NA
CASSPTGGGNTIYF,TGTGCCAGCAGCCCCACAGGGGGTGGAAACACCATATATTTT,NA,TRBJ1-3,TRBV7-3,TRBD1
CASSLAGRVAGYNEQFF,TGTGCCAGCAGCTTAGCGGGGCGGGTAGCGGGGTACAATGAGCAGTTCTTC,NA,TRBJ2-1,TRBV7-2,TRBD2
CASSDSFEAPTDTQYF,TGTGCCAGCAGTGACTCGTTTGAAGCCCCGACAGATACGCAGTATTTT,NA,TRBJ2-3,TRBV6-4,NA
CASCKGAFCETQYF,TGTGCCAGCTGCAAGGGGGCCTTTTGTGAGACCCAGTACTTC,NA,TRBJ2-5,TRBV27,TRBD1
CASSQDRTNSYQETQYF,TGCGCCAGCAGCCAAGATCGGACAAACTCGTACCAAGAGACCCAGTACTTC,NA,TRBJ2-5,TRBV4-3,NA
CASSIAEGKLFF,TGTGCCAGTAGTATAGCAGAGGGAAAACTGTTTTTT,NA,TRBJ1-4,TRBV19,NA
CSGGDRVYEQYF,TGCAGCGGGGGGGACAGGGTCTACGAGCAGTACTTC,NA,TRBJ2-7,TRBV29-1,TRBD1
CASSVFTIQGAEAFF,TGTGCCAGCAGCGTATTTACGATTCAGGGTGCTGAAGCTTTCTTT,NA,TRBJ1-1,TRBV5-5,NA
CASSGQGALSSGNTIYF,TGTGCCAGCAGTGGACAGGGGGCTTTATCTTCGGGAAACACCATATATTTT,NA,TRBJ1-3,TRBV2,TRBD1
CASSPGRGEAFF,TGTGCCAGTAGTCCCGGGAGGGGTGAAGCTTTCTTT,once,TRBJ1-1,TRBV19,NA
CAISDRTWNTEAFF,TGTGCCATCAGTGATCGCACTTGGAACACTGAAGCTTTCTTT,NA,TRBJ1-1,TRBV10-3,NA
CASSLPGTGGRGGYTF,TGTGCCAGCAGTCTCCCCGGGACAGGGGGCCGGGGAGGCTACACCTTC,NA,TRBJ1-2,TRBV28,TRBD1
CASSLYPGQPFEETQYF,TGTGCCAGCAGCTTATATCCGGGACAGCCTTTCGAAGAGACCCAGTACTTC,NA,TRBJ2-5,TRBV5-5,TRBD1
CASSLGPGQGRGLSSPLHF,TGTGCCAGCAGTTTAGGGCCCGGACAGGGGCGAGGTTTGAGTTCACCCCTCCACTTT,NA,TRBJ1-6,TRBV28,TRBD1
CASSPQGTVGNTIYF,TGTGCCAGCAGCCCCCAGGGGACCGTTGGAAACACCATATATTTT,NA,TRBJ1-3,TRBV27,NA
CSYRLSTEAFF,TGCAGTTATCGGTTGAGCACTGAAGCTTTCTTT,NA,TRBJ1-1,TRBV20-1,NA
CASSPGQPSGQFF,TGTGCCAGTAGTCCGGGACAGCCTTCTGGGCAGTTCTTC,NA,TRBJ2-1,TRBV19,TRBD1
CASSEGARVGTQYF,TGTGCCAGCAGTGAAGGAGCCAGGGTGGGTACGCAGTATTTT,NA,TRBJ2-3,TRBV6-1,NA
CAWSGGRTGGYGYTF,TGTGCCTGGAGTGGGGGCCGCACAGGGGGGTATGGCTACACCTTC,NA,TRBJ1-2,TRBV30,TRBD1
CASSLWGGNTGELFF,TGTGCCAGCAGTCTCTGGGGGGGGAACACCGGGGAGCTGTTTTTT,NA,TRBJ2-2,TRBV2,TRBD2
CASSLGSTYEQYF,TGTGCCAGCAGCTTGGGCAGTACCTACGAGCAGTACTTC,NA,TRBJ2-7,TRBV7-9,NA
CASSFPDSPGYTF,TGTGCCAGCAGTTTCCCTGACAGTCCAGGCTACACCTTC,NA,TRBJ1-2,TRBV12-3/TRBV12-4,NA
CASRIPGNQPQHF,TGTGCCAGCAGGATTCCCGGGAATCAGCCCCAGCATTTT,NA,TRBJ1-5,TRBV28,NA
CASSLVGRSTEAFF,TGTGCCAGCAGCTTGGTGGGGCGGAGTACGGAAGCTTTCTTT,many,TRBJ1-1,TRBV5-5,NA
CASSVITGELFF,TGTGCCAGTAGTGTAATAACCGGGGAGCTGTTTTTT,NA,TRBJ2-2,TRBV19,NA
CASSLEFGGPSSYNEQFF,TGTGCCAGCAGCTTGGAATTCGGGGGGCCCAGCTCCTACAATGAGCAGTTCTTC,NA,TRBJ2-1,TRBV5-6,NA
CASSLARGNTGELFF,TGTGCCAGCAGCCTCGCCAGGGGGAACACCGGGGAGCTGTTTTTT,NA,TRBJ2-2,TRBV5-4,NA
CASGQNYEQYF,TGTGCCAGCGGGCAGAACTACGAGCAGTACTTC,NA,TRBJ2-7,TRBV21-1,NA
CASSTGTISGNTIYF,TGTGCCAGCAGCACCGGGACAATCTCTGGAAACACCATATATTTT,NA,TRBJ1-3,TRBV7-2,NA
CAISDSVSGANVLTF,TGTGCCATCAGTGATTCTGTCTCTGGGGCCAACGTCCTGACTTTC,NA,TRBJ2-6,TRBV10-3,NA
CASSKTGVSEAFF,TGTGCCAGCAGTAAGACAGGGGTCTCTGAAGCTTTCTTT,once,TRBJ1-1,TRBV2,TRBD1
CASSPGTGVYGYTF,TGTGCCAGCAGCCCCGGGACAGGGGTCTATGGCTACACCTTC,once,TRBJ1-2,TRBV7-2,TRBD1
CASSSPSGGGGTQYF,TGTGCCAGCAGCTCGCCTAGCGGGGGCGGGGGTACGCAGTATTTT,NA,TRBJ2-3,TRBV7-9,TRBD2
CASSQGLSGGYTF,TGCGCCAGCAGCCAAGGCTTGAGCGGCGGCTACACCTTC,NA,TRBJ1-2,TRBV4-1,NA
CASSLDGTGPSTQYF,TGCGCCAGCAGCTTGGACGGGACAGGACCAAGTACGCAGTATTTT,once,TRBJ2-3,TRBV5-1,TRBD1
CASGPSVGNTIYF,TGTGCTAGTGGTCCTTCGGTTGGAAACACCATATATTTT,once,TRBJ1-3,TRBV12-5,NA
CASSLWLAGGVQYF,TGTGCCAGCAGCTTGTGGCTAGCGGGGGGCGTGCAGTACTTC,NA,TRBJ2-7,TRBV5-6,TRBD2
CASSLGPVGGRTDTQYF,TGCGCCAGCAGCTTGGGCCCTGTAGGGGGACGCACAGATACGCAGTATTTT,once,TRBJ2-3,TRBV5-1,NA
CASSPRGDTEAFF,TGTGCCAGCAGCCCCAGGGGGGACACTGAAGCTTTCTTT,NA,TRBJ1-1,TRBV7-9,TRBD1
CASTGGGNSYEQYF,TGTGCCTCCACGGGGGGAGGGAATTCCTACGAGCAGTACTTC,NA,TRBJ2-7,TRBV19,TRBD2
CASLGQGFSEQFF,TGTGCCAGCCTGGGACAGGGTTTTAGTGAGCAGTTCTTC,NA,TRBJ2-1,TRBV19,TRBD1
CASASNTNGELFF,TGCGCCAGCGCCTCAAACACTAACGGGGAGCTGTTTTTT,NA,TRBJ2-2,TRBV5-1,NA
CASSLAASGGVGSPHTQYF,TGTGCCAGCAGCCTAGCCGCTAGCGGGGGGGTAGGATCACCCCATACGCAGTATTTT,NA,TRBJ2-3,TRBV7-2,TRBD2
CASNPSLGVVRVTNEKLFF,TGCGCCAGCAACCCTAGTCTGGGAGTGGTTCGGGTTACTAATGAAAAACTGTTTTTT,NA,TRBJ1-4,TRBV10-1,NA
CASRRSQGDTGELFF,TGTGCCAGCAGACGCTCACAGGGGGACACCGGGGAGCTGTTTTTT,once,TRBJ2-2,TRBV5-4,TRBD1
CTSSVTTFF,TGCACCAGCAGCGTTACAACTTTCTTT,NA,TRBJ1-1,TRBV1,NA
CASSFQQGRQETQYF,TGTGCCAGCAGTTTCCAACAGGGGAGGCAAGAGACCCAGTACTTC,NA,TRBJ2-5,TRBV6-5,NA
CASSSLLSPITEAFF,TGTGCCAGCAGCTCATTATTAAGCCCCATAACTGAAGCTTTCTTT,NA,TRBJ1-1,TRBV11-2,NA
CASSPGQSEGYTF,TGCGCCAGCAGCCCGGGACAGAGCGAGGGCTACACCTTC,many,TRBJ1-2,TRBV5-1,TRBD1